The source of this T cell receptor (beta chain) is a study of PD-L1 blockade in urothelial cancer. Sequencing used immunoSEQ multiplex PCR; TCRdb keeps in-frame clones, though not all of them. The sample yields approximately 48,000 clones, approximately 84% seen once. The CDR3 is 14 amino acids. V shed 0 bases, J shed 2 bases, and the junction held 2 bases outside the gene matches. Per the germline V gene, CDR1 is GTSNPN and CDR2 is SVGIG (reference sequence). This sequence was found in a man in his fifties or sixties with urothelial cancer. The material sequenced was PBMCs, taken around atezolizumab (anti-PD-L1) treatment. The V call is TRBV30, the J call TRBJ2-7; 9 positions agree with TRBD2. Written as DNA, the CDR3 is TGTGCCTGGAGTGTACTAGCGGGCACCTACGAGCAGTACTTC. Translated: CAWSVLAGTYEQYF.